This is a list of T cell receptor beta chains from one sample in a study of T cell changes during pregnancy in multiple sclerosis. Assay: immunoSEQ multiplex PCR; the TCRdb copy retains only in-frame clones and omits some. There are about 39,000 clones in the sample; 90% occur only once, and 0.45% to 0.55% lies in the top ten. The sequencing used CD4+ T cells from peripheral blood mononuclear cells, collected in the first trimester of pregnancy. Receptors were obtained from a female donor in good health, enrolled as a control in a pregnancy study. CDR3s include the opening cysteine and the closing phenylalanine or tryptophan. A D gene is named only where the DNA matches it firmly. Size is stated for part of the rows, as once, few or many counts, or as a class when the clone is expanded.

j_call,clone_size,d_call,v_call,cdr3_nt,cdr3_aa
TRBJ1-2,NA,TRBD1,TRBV10-3,TGTGCCATCAGTGAAGGGGGGGACAGGGGATCCTATGGCTACACCTTC,CAISEGGDRGSYGYTF
TRBJ2-1,NA,NA,TRBV5-1,TGCGCCAGCAGCTTGGTCGCCGAGAGGAATGAGCAGTTCTTC,CASSLVAERNEQFF
TRBJ2-1,NA,NA,TRBV5-1,TGCGCCAGCAGGAGTTTAGGGGGCTCCTACAATGAGCAGTTCTTC,CASRSLGGSYNEQFF
TRBJ2-5,NA,NA,TRBV25-1,TGTGCCAGCAGTCCCAAAGCAGGCAACGCCCAAGAGACCCAGTACTTC,CASSPKAGNAQETQYF
TRBJ2-7,NA,TRBD1,TRBV7-9,TGTGCCAGCAGCGGGGACAGGGGATCCGAGCAGTACTTC,CASSGDRGSEQYF
TRBJ1-6,NA,TRBD1,TRBV19,TGTGCCAGTAGTATAGTTTCGGGACAGGGCAATTCACCCCTCCACTTT,CASSIVSGQGNSPLHF
TRBJ1-6,NA,NA,TRBV19,TGTGCCAGTACCAACGTGGAGGGCTCACCCCTCCACTTT,CASTNVEGSPLHF
TRBJ1-4,NA,TRBD1,TRBV4-2,TGTGCCAGCAGCCTCGGACAGGATCCGCTAAAACTGTTTTTT,CASSLGQDPLKLFF
TRBJ1-1,NA,NA,TRBV12-5,TGTGCTAGTGGTTTGGGATCTTTAGCTGCTTTCTTT,CASGLGSLAAFF
TRBJ2-5,NA,TRBD1,TRBV28,TGTGCCAGCAGTCCTGCGGGACAGGGGAGCGGAGAGACCCAGTACTTC,CASSPAGQGSGETQYF
TRBJ2-1,NA,NA,TRBV19,TGTGCCAGTCGGGTCCGCGGCGGGGCTTACAATGAGCAGTTCTTC,CASRVRGGAYNEQFF
TRBJ1-1,NA,NA,TRBV18,TGTGCCAGCTCACCACGGCGGGTCACGGAGACAGAGGGGGAAAAAGCTTTCTTT,CASSPRRVTETEGEKAFF
TRBJ1-6,NA,TRBD1,TRBV5-5,TGTGCCAGCAGCCAAGGGACAGCTAATTCACCCCTCCACTTT,CASSQGTANSPLHF
TRBJ2-3,NA,TRBD2,TRBV9,TGTGCCAGCAGCGTCCTTCCCGGGACTAGGGCTACTTACGATACGCAGTATTTT,CASSVLPGTRATYDTQYF
TRBJ1-5,NA,NA,TRBV10-3,TGTGCCATCAGTGAGGTTGAGGGATTTCAGCCCCAGCATTTT,CAISEVEGFQPQHF
TRBJ1-1,NA,NA,TRBV19,TGTGCCAGTAATGGGGGCATGAACACTGAAGCTTTCTTT,CASNGGMNTEAFF
TRBJ1-1,NA,NA,TRBV11-1,TGTGCCAGCAGCTTTGGGGGGAAGGGGATGAACACTGAAGCTTTCTTT,CASSFGGKGMNTEAFF
TRBJ1-2,once,TRBD1,TRBV6-1,TGTGCCAGCAGTGAATACGCAGGGGGCGGTTCGATGAATGGCTACACCTTC,CASSEYAGGGSMNGYTF